This TCR beta chain derives from a study of beta chain features in type 1 diabetes. General study findings and limits: Type 1 diabetes patients had fewer VDJ junction insertions and more deletions. Type 1 diabetes patients showed a moderate but significant shortening of TCRB CDR3s in all four CD4+ subsets.

As concerns this clone: Its antigen is not known.

The sequenced template was cDNA made from the entire isolated RNA. The table came from immunoSEQ multiplex PCR; TCRdb's copy has only in-frame clones and leaves some out. The sample yields about 450,000 clones, over 9.5% seen once. The CDR3 is made up of 15 amino acids. Looked up from germline, CDR1 is SGHTA and CDR2 is FQGNSA. Trimming stripped 1 base from V and 9 bases from J, with 16 bases between. The sample consisted of naive CD4+ T cells from blood. This sequence originates from a woman in her late teens or twenties in good health. The chain has TRBV7-2 and TRBJ2-1, with D hard to call. The CDR3 DNA is TGTGCCAGCAGCTTAGGAAAGCTAGGCGTGACTGAGCAGTTCTTC. Translation gives CASSLGKLGVTEQFF.